The 15 T cell receptor beta chains below were found in one sample sequenced in a study of cytomegalovirus exposure and HLA in healthy donors. A multiplex PCR was run with 60 Vbeta primers and 13 Jbeta primers. Only in-frame clones appear in the TCRdb table, and some are missing; sequencing was by immunoSEQ multiplex PCR. Found here are some 200,000 clones, over 65% of them singletons; the top ten hold around a sixth. The sample was PBMCs. These receptors were obtained from a man in his forties in good health and CMV-seronegative.

The chain links TRBV11-2 to TRBJ2-3, with TRBD2 matching over 8 bases. V was pared by 5 bases and J by 4 bases, with 8 bases of the junction left unmatched. Germline assignment: CDR1 SGHAT and CDR2 FQNNGV. CDR3 length: 15 amino acids. The CDR3 region is CASSGHGRASDTQYF. CDR3 in DNA: TGTGCCAGCAGCGGTCACGGGAGGGCGTCAGATACGCAGTATTTT.

CDR3 in DNA: TGTGCCAGTAGTATAGAACTCGGGAAAAAACTGTTTTTT. It translates to CASSIELGKKLFF. J is TRBJ1-4 and V is TRBV19; D gene unclear. V was cut by 0 bases and J by 9 bases, with 8 bases left in between. The germline V gene has CDR1 LNHDA and CDR2 SQIVND (reference sequence). This CDR3 contains 13 residues.

With regard to this clone: Other DNA sequences in this sample translate to the same CDR3. The CDR3 DNA sequence: TGTGCCAGCAGCCTCCAACAGGGGTCGGGCACTGAAGCTTTCTTT. Amino acids: CASSLQQGSGTEAFF. The chain is built from TRBV7-6 and TRBJ1-1; 7 bases fit TRBD1. Germline loops: CDR1 SGHVS, CDR2 FNYEAQ. V lost 5 bases, J lost 4 bases, and 10 bases stayed unmatched. The CDR3 sequence is 15 residues long. The full variable domain, in which reference TRBV7-6 and TRBJ1-1 provide the parts outside the CDR3, is GAGVSQSPRYKVTKRGQDVALRCDPISGHVSLYWYRQALGQGPEFLTYFNYEAQQDKSGLPNDRFSAERPEGSISTLTIQRTEQRDSAMYRCASSLQQGSGTEAFFGQGTRLTVV.

The rearrangement joins TRBV6-5 to TRBJ2-7, with 12 positions matching TRBD2. This CDR3 contains 13 residues. CDR1 MNHEY and CDR2 SVGAGI come from the germline V gene. V lost 6 bases to trimming and J lost 5 bases; unmatched junction nucleotides: 2. CDR3 protein: CASSLAGGDEQYF. The CDR3 region has the DNA TGTGCCAGCAGCCTAGCGGGAGGGGACGAGCAGTACTTC.

The sample holds one count of this clone. The J gene is TRBJ2-5, the V gene TRBV7-9; TRBD1 aligns across 11 bases. CDR1 is SEHNR and CDR2 is FQNEAQ in the germline V gene (reference sequence). With 4 bases clipped from V and 0 bases from J, the junction kept 7 bases outside the gene matches. CDR3 size: 17 residues. The DNA for the CDR3 is TGTGCCAGCAGCTACCGGGACAGGGGGATTAACCAAGAGACCCAGTACTTC. Protein product: CASSYRDRGINQETQYF.

The chain is built from TRBV15 and TRBJ2-3; unclear D gene. Germline CDR1 and CDR2: LNHNV and YYDKDF (reference sequence). CDR3 length: 14 residues. V lost 1 base and J 1 base, leaving 6 bases between the germline ends. The CDR3 is CATSRAMGTDTQYF. DNA of the CDR3: TGTGCCACCAGCAGAGCTATGGGCACAGATACGCAGTATTTT.

This clone has more than one count but fewer than ten. The chain is built from TRBV5-4 and TRBJ2-1; perhaps TRBD1 as D (6 bases). Trimming removed 1 base at V and 8 bases at J, with 13 bases between. The CDR3 sequence is 14 residues long. Looked up from germline, CDR1 is SGHNT and CDR2 is YYREEE (reference sequence). Written as DNA, the CDR3 is TGTGCCAGCAGCTTGAGGCTAGGGGGAGATGAGCAGTTCTTC. This translates into CASSLRLGGDEQFF.

DNA for the CDR3: TGTGCCAGCGAGTCGCGGGGAAGCACAGATACGCAGTATTTT. Amino acid sequence: CASESRGSTDTQYF. The rearrangement joins TRBV28 to TRBJ2-3; possible D gene TRBD2, 6 bases. This CDR3 has 14 residues. With 8 bases removed from V and 0 bases from J, the gap between germline ends came to 12 bases. CDR1 is MDHEN, CDR2 SYDVKM, per germline.

The chain uses TRBV2 and TRBJ1-2; maybe TRBD1 (6 bases). From germline, CDR1 is SNHLY and CDR2 FYNNEI. V was clipped by 11 bases and J by 10 bases, with 23 bases between them. The CDR3 is made up of 13 amino acids. This CDR3 is CAGGKAGGFDYTF. The CDR3 DNA reads as TGTGCCGGCGGGAAGGCGGGGGGCTTTGACTACACCTTC.

This rearrangement joins TRBV5-4 to TRBJ2-7; 8 nucleotides agree with TRBD1. Unmatched junction bases numbered 4, after V lost 0 bases and J lost 2 bases. The CDR3 covers 15 residues. CDR1 and CDR2 (germline): SGHNT, YYREEE (reference sequence). The CDR3 loop is CASSLGRGQTYEQYF. The CDR3 DNA sequence: TGTGCCAGCAGCTTGGGCAGGGGGCAAACCTACGAGCAGTACTTC. Combining the CDR3 with reference TRBV5-4 and TRBJ2-7 gives the whole variable domain ETGVTQSPTHLIKTRGQQVTLRCSSQSGHNTVSWYQQALGQGPQFIFQYYREEENGRGNFPPRFSGLQFPNYSSELNVNALELDDSALYLCASSLGRGQTYEQYFGPGTRLTVT.

The rearrangement links TRBV9 to TRBJ1-1, with 7 bases matching TRBD1. V lost 3 bases and J lost 7; bases outside the gene matches: 6. The CDR3 covers 13 residues. The germline gives CDR1 SGDLS, CDR2 YYNGEE. CDR3 nucleotides: TGTGCCAGCAGCGCTAACAGGGGTGGTGAAGCTTTCTTT. Residues: CASSANRGGEAFF.

V usage is TRBV19 and J usage is TRBJ2-7; D is possibly TRBD1 (7 bases). Per the germline V gene, CDR1 is LNHDA and CDR2 is SQIVND (reference sequence). V was clipped by 5 bases and J by 4 bases, with 15 bases between them. This CDR3 region has 14 residues. The CDR3 nucleotides read TGTGCCAGTAGTGCGGAGGAGGGGGCTTACGAGCAGTACTTC. Encoded protein: CASSAEEGAYEQYF.

This chain links TRBV7-9 with TRBJ1-1, with 7 bases lining up with TRBD1. The length of the CDR3 is 15 residues. Per germline, CDR1 SEHNR and CDR2 FQNEAQ (reference sequence). V lost 2 bases, J lost 5 bases, and 8 bases stayed unmatched. The CDR3 region has the DNA TGTGCCAGCAGCTTAAACAGGGGCCTGGGGACTGAAGCTTTCTTT. Amino acid sequence: CASSLNRGLGTEAFF.

V and J are TRBV11-3 and TRBJ2-1; perhaps TRBD2 as D (5 bases). The CDR3 is 13 amino acids. CDR1 is SGHNT and CDR2 is YENEEA in the germline V gene. With 5 bases removed from V and 5 bases from J, the gap between germline ends came to 10 bases. CDR3 in DNA: TGTGCCAGCAGCCACGGGATCGACAATGAGCAGTTCTTC. Protein product: CASSHGIDNEQFF. Looking up the rest from reference TRBV11-3 and TRBJ2-1 gives the full variable domain: EAGVVQSPRYKIIEKKQPVAFWCNPISGHNTLYWYLQNLGQGPELLIRYENEEAVDDSQLPKDRFSAERLKGVDSTLKIQPAELGDSAVYLCASSHGIDNEQFFGPGTRLTVL.

The V call is TRBV15, the J call TRBJ1-6, with D hard to call. CDR3 length equals 14 residues. Deletions cut 5 bases from V and 7 bases from J, with 12 bases between. Germline assignment: CDR1 LNHNV and CDR2 YYDKDF (reference sequence). The chain's CDR3 is CATSLYRENSPLHF. CDR3 nucleotides: TGTGCCACCAGCCTTTATAGGGAGAATTCACCCCTCCACTTT. Supplemented by reference TRBV15 and TRBJ1-6, the full variable domain reads DAMVIQNPRYQVTQFGKPVTLSCSQTLNHNVMYWYQQKSSQAPKLLFHYYDKDFNNEADTPDNFQSRRPNTSFCFLDIRSPGLGDTAMYLCATSLYRENSPLHFGNGTRLTVT.